Many counts were recorded for the clone carrying this T cell receptor beta chain. No antigen is known for it. Study-level findings and limits: Tumor Tregs overlapped most with tumor, then blood, naive CD4+ cells. The larger-cohort validation was restricted to a single TCR beta V-J rearrangement rather than whole repertoires.

The sorted Tregs were CD4+CD25+CD127-/low cells. CDR3 size: 14 residues. CDR1 and CDR2 (germline): SGHRS, YFSETQ. Trimming left V 3 bases short and J 2 bases short, with 12 bases between. Full-length variable regions came from constant-region reverse primers plus semi-nested Nested Universal Primer A PCR. TCRdb independently ran MiXCR on the 5' RACE reads; one entry per CDR3 protein. The top ten hold 3% of the sample, which has some 11,000 distinct CDR3 sequences, 27% seen once. This TCR was recovered from a female donor with breast cancer. The chain has TRBV5-1 and TRBJ2-7, with D perhaps assigned TRBD1 or TRBD2 (6 bases each). The sample taken for sequencing was Tregs sorted from a lymph node. In DNA form, the CDR3 reads TGCGCCAGCAGCTCGCGGGACAATCCCTACGAGCAGTACTTC. Its translation is CASSSRDNPYEQYF.